The TCR beta chain described here comes from a study of cytomegalovirus exposure and HLA in healthy donors (TCRdb year 2017). General notes on the study: An earlier analysis of approximately 640 of the donors reported approximately 300 Gb of sequence data and more than 90 million unique TCR beta sequences from 190 million or so T cells. Around 320 gigabases of sequencing data and approximately 85 million unique TCR sequences were included in an early release covering roughly 700 HLA-typed donors. Of the 398 genotyped donors, roughly 80% fell in the genetic ancestry cluster associated with self-reported Caucasian donors. The study aimed to test whether signatures of past pathogen exposure could be identified by cataloging public T cell receptors. The T cell repertoires of 666 subjects were profiled by immunosequencing and related to cytomegalovirus serostatus. Besides the first cohort of hundreds of subjects, a separate validation cohort made up of 90 to 150 different subjects was used. The study combined high-throughput TCR immunosequencing, statistical association of individual TCRs with disease status, and machine learning to predict cytomegalovirus infection status. A later analysis re-analyzed previously published TCR beta repertoires from 650 to 800 donors and added high-resolution HLA genotyping to study TCR occurrence patterns. In the later analysis, no new phenotypic data were used to find candidate immune exposures; instead, reliance was placed on TCR beta sequences and their occurrence across donors. An earlier analysis of 450 to 750 of the donors used high-throughput TCR beta sequencing to judge whether each TCR beta V gene segment behaved as functional or pseudogenic. Donor age, sex, ethnicity and CMV serostatus were compiled alongside the repertoire data. Genome-wide SNP genotypes for about 65% of the roughly 670 donors were used in a later genetic analysis, which treated that subset as a discovery cohort. Every repertoire in the discovery cohort had been generated on one and the same sequencing platform. HLA typing covered class I and class II loci at four-digit resolution. The number of donors typed differed by locus, with roughly 620-630 for A, B, C, DRB1 and DQB1, 522 for DQA1, approximately 570 for DPA1, and 472 for DPB1. Roughly 5 DR-DQ haplotypes were handled as single units for association and clustering because linkage in the cohort was strong. Across roughly 420 genotyped donors of the cohort, an average of approximately 220,000 unique TCR beta nucleotide sequences per donor were sequenced, and 15% to 20% of those sequences were non-productive.

The cohort consisted of hundreds of healthy bone marrow donors. At the time of sampling, all cohort members were nominally healthy, though unrecorded immune exposures were likely present. The donor tested CMV seropositive and was one of the 289 seropositive cohort members. A peripheral blood sample was provided by each donor, and peripheral blood mononuclear cells were used for TCR beta sequencing. Genomic DNA was extracted from the blood cell samples with the Qiagen DNeasy Blood Extraction Kit. The V and J ends are trimmed by 6 bases and 3 bases, leaving 6 bases between them. The CDR3 sequence holds 11 residues, the cysteine and phenylalanine included. CDR3 DNA only is kept here, 33 bases in frame from base 1. Looking up the germline V gene (reference sequence) yields CDR1 GTSNPN and CDR2 SVGIG. Study-level results and caveats: A later analysis reported that several top co-occurrence clusters appeared linked to parvovirus B19, influenza, CMV and Epstein-Barr virus. In a later analysis, most CMV-associated TCR beta chains were found to appear HLA-restricted, with HLA associations seemingly driven largely by CMV exposure. In a later analysis, HLA-associated TCR beta chains were found to be more clonally expanded and to have lower generation probabilities than equally common non-associated chains. A later genetic analysis reported fewer N-insertions in productive TCRs among donors in an Asian-associated ancestry cluster than the roughly 700-donor mean. Because HLA typing was missing for some donors at each locus, association tests included only the typed subset. Linkage disequilibrium might explain the correlated functional status among segregating V segments, but an unknown experimental factor could not be ruled out. The authors suggested that the approach could potentially be extended to other disease states and immunological phenotypes. In a later analysis, TCR association rates were found to vary across HLA loci, with the most associated TCRs seen for DRB1 alleles and the fewest for HLA-C alleles. The classifier was reported to diagnose cytomegalovirus status with high specificity and sensitivity in both the original cohort and the validation cohort. When HLA alleles, especially DR and DQ, strongly co-occurred, TCR associations were difficult to assign to individual alleles. Immune exposure information for the cohort was limited to CMV serostatus. In a later analysis, 16,951 TCR beta sequences were associated with specific HLA alleles at a false discovery rate of 0.05. In an earlier analysis of about 600 of the donors, most TCR beta V segments appeared in productive rearrangements about 90% or about 30% of the time, broadly matching IMGT annotations. Only TCR beta chains were sequenced in this cohort, and the absence of alpha or paired-chain data limited detectable features. In a later genetic analysis, a missense DCLRE1C variant was associated with V-gene and J-gene trimming of TCR beta chains, and the association was replicated in an independent cohort. Because counts were too low, fewer than 20 rarely observed V segments, including chromosome 9 orphons, were excluded from the earlier analysis of some 540 of the donors. A further reported finding was that TCR beta sequences accurately predicted the HLA-A and HLA-B alleles for most subjects in the first cohort. Most TCR sequences were seen in very few donors, while some public TCRs were found in many individuals. In vitro tests confirmed that a few of the cytomegalovirus-associated TCR beta chains recognize cytomegalovirus antigens. In the study, some 160 TCR beta chains were listed as associated with cytomegalovirus. The sequencing pipeline was judged likely to have produced a cluster of highly shared sequence variants as a technical artifact. Sequencing depth was assumed to be roughly uniform across donors in the presence/absence analyses, though that assumption may not hold. Because the 87-base-pair reads could not distinguish some IMGT-functional V segments, including TRBV6-2 and TRBV6-3, those segments were excluded.

Note on this clone: This receptor's antigen is unknown. The input lacks base qualities; no much larger clone sits a single base away.

Library generation was performed with the immunoSEQ multiplex PCR assay. The multiplex PCR relied on a mix of 60 forward primers for TCR Vbeta segments and 13 reverse primers for TCR Jbeta segments. The CDR3 region of rearranged TCR beta genes was amplified from genomic DNA by a multiplex PCR assay. Amplified TCR beta libraries were sequenced as 87-base-pair reads on the Illumina HiSeq System. The authors' analysis ran thus. A later analysis tallied some 79 million unique TCR beta chains across the 666 repertoires, and about 10 million of those chains were shared by two or more donors. Raw reads were error-corrected and collapsed into unique sequences with a nearest-neighbor algorithm that merged closely related sequences to remove PCR and sequencing errors. Alignment of CDR3 sequences to IMGT reference sequences was used to assign V, D and J gene segments. For a sequence to be retained, a match of at least six nucleotides was required to both a V gene segment and a J gene segment. Rearrangements were classified as productive when the CDR3 lacked stop codons and remained in frame with V and J, and all other rearrangements were classified as non-productive. CDR3 was defined according to IMGT convention as the region running from the second conserved V-encoded cysteine to the conserved J-encoded phenylalanine. In an earlier analysis of approximately 500 of the donors, sequences lacking an unambiguous match to a single V gene segment were excluded. In an earlier analysis of some 590 of the donors, a V segment was called functional when productive rearrangements were above 56.7%, and segregating when the standard deviation between donors exceeded 5%. A statistical classification framework was built for diagnosing cytomegalovirus status from the catalog of TCR beta chain sequences. A later analysis assigned V and J genes by comparing TCR nucleotide sequences with IMGT/GENE-DB human TR gene sequences. A later analysis assigned CDR3 sequences and most-parsimonious VDJ recombination scenarios with the TCRdist pipeline. In a later analysis, each TCR beta chain was defined by its CDR3 amino acid sequence together with its V-gene family, and reads lacking a unique V-gene family were excluded. To address suspected cross-contamination and a sequencing artifact, a later analysis removed over 500 highly shared, low-generation-probability nucleotide sequences. In a later analysis, a clonal expansion index for each public chain was calculated from normalized within-repertoire ranks of inferred template counts. A later analysis computed generation probabilities with a VDJ recombination model fitted to out-of-frame rearrangements, and checked the results against IGoR. In a later analysis, TCR-TCR, TCR-HLA and TCR-CMV co-occurrence was scored with hypergeometric tests, and a repertoire-size bias correction was applied to TCR pairs. In a later analysis, false discovery rates were estimated by permuting HLA or CMV assignments 20 times. A later analysis grouped co-occurring TCRs with DBSCAN, adding TCRdist sequence similarity when clustering within HLA-allele-positive subsets. Repertoires with fewer than 30,000 or more than 120,000 public chains were left out of co-occurrence clustering, as were four to six repertoires with anomalous nucleotide sharing. As stored in TCRdb, this immuneACCESS dataset retains in-frame rearrangements with V and J assigned. A fraction of the clones does not appear; measured against another copy, unresolved V genes explain less than half of the discrepancy, and the remainder lacks a known reason. V and J calls and clone size come straight from that table; D and trimming were deduced from the DNA. Counted in this sample were roughly 120,000 clones; around 80% of them appeared once. The ten largest account for 2.5% to 3% of the sample.

Specimen: PBMCs. The TCR originated in an older woman in good health and CMV-seropositive. The chain couples TRBV30 to TRBJ2-1; matching of 5 bases hints at TRBD1 as the D gene. CDR3 protein: CACQGYNEQFF. DNA sequence: TGTGCCTGCCAGGGCTACAATGAGCAGTTCTTC.